This TCR beta chain is from a study of response to subunit inactivated influenza vaccine. Regarding the study as a whole: Authors suggested each seasonal flu vaccination may recruit only limited numbers of new T cells.

Each CDR3 protein gets one entry after TCRdb re-called the RT-PCR reads with MiXCR. Counted here are approximately 530,000 distinct CDR3 sequences, approximately 6.9% occurring once; the ten biggest clones make up around 13%. This clonotype appeared many times. No antigen is known for it. Trimming shortened V by 0 bases and J by 1 base, and 6 bases separated the two germline ends. The CDR3 is made up of 15 amino acids. Germline CDR1 reads LGHNA; CDR2 reads YSLEER. The sequencing used PBMCs from blood, collected about 23 months after vaccination. The sequence was obtained from a man aged 45 to 75 who received an inactivated influenza vaccine. The chain couples TRBV4-3 to TRBJ2-2, with D unresolved. This CDR3 reads CASSQDSENTGELFF. The CDR3 DNA reads as TGCGCCAGCAGCCAAGATTCCGAGAACACCGGGGAGCTGTTTTTT.